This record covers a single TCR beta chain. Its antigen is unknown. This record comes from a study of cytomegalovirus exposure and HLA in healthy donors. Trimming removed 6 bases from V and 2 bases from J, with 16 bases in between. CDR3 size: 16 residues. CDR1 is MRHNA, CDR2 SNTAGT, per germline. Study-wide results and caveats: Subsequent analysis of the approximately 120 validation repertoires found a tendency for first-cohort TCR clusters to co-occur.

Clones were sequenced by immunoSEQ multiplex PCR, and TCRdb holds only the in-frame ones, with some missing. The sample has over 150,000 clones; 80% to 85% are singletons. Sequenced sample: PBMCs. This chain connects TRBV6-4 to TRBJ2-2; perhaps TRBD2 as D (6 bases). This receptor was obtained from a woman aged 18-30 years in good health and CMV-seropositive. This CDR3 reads CASSRGGAFNTGELFF. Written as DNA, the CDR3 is TGTGCCAGCAGCCGGGGCGGGGCGTTTAACACCGGGGAGCTGTTTTTT.